Given below is one TCR beta chain in context. Its specificity is not known. A multiplex PCR was run with 60 Vbeta primers and 13 Jbeta primers. The assay was immunoSEQ multiplex PCR, and TCRdb's table has in-frame clones only and misses some. The sample has roughly 80,000 clones; roughly 83% are singletons. This sample is drawn from a study of cytomegalovirus exposure and HLA in healthy donors. Germline trimming cut 3 bases from V and 2 bases from J; bases unmatched to any gene: 5. This CDR3 contains 16 residues. Germline CDR1 reads SEHNR; CDR2 reads FQNEAQ (reference sequence). Overall study results and limits: With high specificity and sensitivity, the classifier reportedly diagnosed cytomegalovirus status. Per a later analysis, HLA-associated TCR beta chains showed more clonal expansion than other, equally common TCR beta chains.

This clonotype was sampled from a woman aged 45 to 65 in good health and CMV-seronegative. Sequenced material: PBMCs. The V gene is TRBV7-9, the J gene TRBJ2-3; TRBD2 aligns across 10 bases. This CDR3 reads CASSLLAGELTDTQYF. CDR3 nucleotides: TGTGCCAGCAGCTTGCTAGCGGGGGAACTCACAGATACGCAGTATTTT.